This T cell receptor (beta chain) was recorded in a study of blood T cell repertoires in COVID-19. In the study overall: The origin of the acute and convalescent COVID-19 samples was the United States, Italy and Spain. Sources were T cells, B-cell-depleted T cells, or PBMCs; the material itself was cDNA or gDNA.

Germline CDR1 and CDR2: LNHDA and SQIVND (reference sequence). The CDR3 extends over 15 amino acids. Unmatched junction bases numbered 4, after V lost 3 bases and J lost 3 bases. Original methodology: How many nucleated cells were present was estimated from reference gene primer amplification. Method: immunoSEQ multiplex PCR; TCRdb's copy keeps in-frame clones and lacks some. V and J calls and clone size come straight from that table; D and trimming were deduced from the DNA. The profile covers 150,000 to 200,000 clones, with around 80% appearing a single time and roughly 19% taken by the ten largest.

This receptor was identified in a woman aged 80 or older with acute or convalescent COVID-19. The sample was peripheral blood. The chain carries TRBV19 and TRBJ2-1, with 8 bases aligning to TRBD1. The CDR3 coding sequence is TGTGCCAGTAGTATGGGCAGGGGGCACTACAATGAGCAGTTCTTC. Protein: CASSMGRGHYNEQFF. Combining the CDR3 with reference TRBV19 and TRBJ2-1 gives the whole variable domain DGGITQSPKYLFRKEGQNVTLSCEQNLNHDAMYWYRQDPGQGLRLIYYSQIVNDFQKGDIAEGYSVSREKKESFPLTVTSAQKNPTAFYLCASSMGRGHYNEQFFGPGTRLTVL.